This TCR beta chain emerged from a study of T-cell memory formation after mild COVID-19. Background on the study: There were largely donor-specific TCR clusters. Regarding the study as a whole: Shrinking CD4+ clones were chiefly CM and EM; CD8+ ones were chiefly EMRA. The appearance of some responding clones in pre-infection memory suggested that cross-reactive memory joined.

About this clonotype: Its antigen is currently unknown.

Libraries for TCRalpha and TCRbeta carried sample barcodes and unique molecular identifiers via 5'RACE. Each CDR3 protein gets one entry after TCRdb re-called the 5' RACE reads with MiXCR. The sample has about 400,000 distinct CDR3 sequences, roughly a quarter seen once. The CDR3 has 14 amino acids. Germline CDR1 is LGHDT and CDR2 is YNNKEL (reference sequence). The V and J ends lost 1 base and 3 bases respectively, with 10 bases between them. The TCR sequence derives from an adult woman who had mild COVID-19 (a few samples of this study predate the infection). Cell type and time point are not known. Material: PBMCs or a T cell subset sorted from them (not recorded which). The chain carries TRBV3-1 and TRBJ2-7, with D unclear. CDR3 in amino acids: CASSQGLRRYEQYF. The CDR3 nucleotides are TGTGCCAGCAGCCAAGGACTGAGACGCTACGAGCAGTACTTC.